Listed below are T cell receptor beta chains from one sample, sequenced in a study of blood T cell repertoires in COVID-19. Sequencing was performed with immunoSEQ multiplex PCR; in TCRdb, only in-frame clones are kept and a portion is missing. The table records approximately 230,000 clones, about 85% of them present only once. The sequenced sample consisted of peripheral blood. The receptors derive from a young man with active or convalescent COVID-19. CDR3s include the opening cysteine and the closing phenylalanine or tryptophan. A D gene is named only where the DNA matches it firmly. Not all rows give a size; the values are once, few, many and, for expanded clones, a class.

CDR3 DNA: TGTGCCAGCTCACCGATAAGGGGGACTAGCCTAATAGAGACCCAGTACTTC; CDR3 protein: CASSPIRGTSLIETQYF; clone size: -; J gene: TRBJ2-5; V gene: TRBV18; D gene: TRBD2
CDR3 DNA: TGTGCCAGCAGCCACGACAGGGTGGAATACCAGGGTGGCTACACCTTC; CDR3 protein: CASSHDRVEYQGGYTF; clone size: -; J gene: TRBJ1-2; V gene: TRBV5-6; D gene: TRBD1
CDR3 DNA: TGTGCAAGTCGCTTACCCCCCAGCGAGGATGGCTACACCTTC; CDR3 protein: CASRLPPSEDGYTF; clone size: -; J gene: TRBJ1-2; V gene: TRBV12-2; D gene: -
CDR3 DNA: TGCGCCAGCAGCCAAGAAGCCGTCGGAGGTCGGACCGGGGAGCTGTTTTTT; CDR3 protein: CASSQEAVGGRTGELFF; clone size: -; J gene: TRBJ2-2; V gene: TRBV4-3; D gene: -
CDR3 DNA: TGTGCCAGCAGTTTACGGGGGGCGTTGGGAAACACCATATATTTT; CDR3 protein: CASSLRGALGNTIYF; clone size: -; J gene: TRBJ1-3; V gene: TRBV28; D gene: -
CDR3 DNA: TGTGCCAGCAGTTTGAGGGAGCAACCTGCCTTCTCCTATAATTCACCCCTCCACTTT; CDR3 protein: CASSLREQPAFSYNSPLHF; clone size: -; J gene: TRBJ1-6; V gene: TRBV28; D gene: -
CDR3 DNA: TGTGCCAGCAGTAAAGCGGGGTGGGGCACAGATACGCAGTATTTT; CDR3 protein: CASSKAGWGTDTQYF; clone size: -; J gene: TRBJ2-3; V gene: TRBV6-2/TRBV6-3; D gene: TRBD2
CDR3 DNA: TGCAGTGCTAGTGGGGGTGGGGCCGTCAGGGGGCAGCCCCAGCATTTT; CDR3 protein: CSASGGGAVRGQPQHF; clone size: -; J gene: TRBJ1-5; V gene: TRBV20-1; D gene: TRBD1
CDR3 DNA: TGTGCCTGGAGGGCCGGGGAGGGGGACGGTGGCTACACCTTC; CDR3 protein: CAWRAGEGDGGYTF; clone size: -; J gene: TRBJ1-2; V gene: TRBV30; D gene: -
CDR3 DNA: TGTGTCTCCCTAGGGGGCACTGAAGCTTTCTTT; CDR3 protein: CVSLGGTEAFF; clone size: -; J gene: TRBJ1-1; V gene: TRBV11-2; D gene: -
CDR3 DNA: TGTGCCAAGAAACAGGGAGAACACTCGGAAGCTTTCTTT; CDR3 protein: CAKKQGEHSEAFF; clone size: -; J gene: TRBJ1-1; V gene: TRBV30; D gene: -
CDR3 DNA: TGTGCCAGCAGTTCCGGGGTATCTACAGGGCCCCGGGGGACCCAGTACTTC; CDR3 protein: CASSSGVSTGPRGTQYF; clone size: -; J gene: TRBJ2-5; V gene: TRBV28; D gene: -
CDR3 DNA: TGCGCCAGCAGCTTCTCAGGGGGAGCCGGGGAGCTGTTTTTT; CDR3 protein: CASSFSGGAGELFF; clone size: -; J gene: TRBJ2-2; V gene: TRBV5-1; D gene: TRBD1
CDR3 DNA: TGTGCCAGCAGTGTTTCCGGGACCGGGGAGCTGTTTTTT; CDR3 protein: CASSVSGTGELFF; clone size: once; J gene: TRBJ2-2; V gene: TRBV27; D gene: -
CDR3 DNA: TGCAGTGCTCCCTTATACAATGAGCAGTTCTTC; CDR3 protein: CSAPLYNEQFF; clone size: -; J gene: TRBJ2-1; V gene: TRBV20-1; D gene: -
CDR3 DNA: TGTGCCAGCAGTTTATTCGCGGGGCTTAGTCGGTATGGCTACACCTTC; CDR3 protein: CASSLFAGLSRYGYTF; clone size: -; J gene: TRBJ1-2; V gene: TRBV28; D gene: -
CDR3 DNA: TGCAGCGTCCTCACTTGGTCGGTGCAAGAGACCCAGTACTTC; CDR3 protein: CSVLTWSVQETQYF; clone size: -; J gene: TRBJ2-5; V gene: TRBV29-1; D gene: -
CDR3 DNA: TGTGCCAGCAGCCAAAACCAGGACAGCTATGGCTACACCTTC; CDR3 protein: CASSQNQDSYGYTF; clone size: -; J gene: TRBJ1-2; V gene: TRBV5-4; D gene: -
CDR3 DNA: TGTGCCAGTAGTATAGACTTGGAGGTCCGGGAGCAGTTCTTC; CDR3 protein: CASSIDLEVREQFF; clone size: -; J gene: TRBJ2-1; V gene: TRBV19; D gene: -
CDR3 DNA: TGTGCCAGCAGCCAATACAGGGGAACGAACACTGAAGCTTTCTTT; CDR3 protein: CASSQYRGTNTEAFF; clone size: -; J gene: TRBJ1-1; V gene: TRBV3-1/TRBV3-2; D gene: TRBD1
CDR3 DNA: TGTGCCAGCAGCTTAGATGAACAGACCTACGAGCAGTACTTC; CDR3 protein: CASSLDEQTYEQYF; clone size: -; J gene: TRBJ2-7; V gene: TRBV7-8; D gene: -
CDR3 DNA: TGTGCCAGCAGCGTCGGGACAGTTGATGAGCAGTTCTTC; CDR3 protein: CASSVGTVDEQFF; clone size: -; J gene: TRBJ2-1; V gene: TRBV9; D gene: TRBD1
CDR3 DNA: TGTGCCAGCAGCTCACAGGGATCTAACTATGGCTACACCTTC; CDR3 protein: CASSSQGSNYGYTF; clone size: -; J gene: TRBJ1-2; V gene: TRBV5-6; D gene: -
CDR3 DNA: TGTGCCAGCAGTTACCCCACTCACAGGGGCTACACCTTC; CDR3 protein: CASSYPTHRGYTF; clone size: -; J gene: TRBJ1-2; V gene: TRBV6-2/TRBV6-3; D gene: -